This T cell receptor (beta chain) originates from a study of T cells in Graves' hyperthyroidism and ophthalmopathy. About the study: Peripheral blood samples were taken at initial diagnosis, prior to any treatment.

This clonotype was seen at least ten times. The antigen is not known. TCR beta CDR3 region amplification was performed from RNA transcripts. HTBI primers drove first-round RT-PCR of the TCR CDR3. TCRdb reanalysed the multiplex PCR reads using MiXCR and keeps one entry per CDR3 protein. The sample records under 400,000 distinct CDR3 sequences, 13% to 15% being singletons. Whole-study findings and limits: Also found in blood were most expanded thyroid clonotypes above 0.001.

The CDR3 runs to 13 residues. With 8 bases clipped from V and 3 bases from J, the junction kept 5 bases outside the gene matches. Germline CDR1 reads MDHEN; CDR2 reads SYDVKM. The genes are TRBV28 and TRBJ1-1, with TRBD1 matching 8 bases. The sequenced material came from blood. This TCR was sampled from a woman aged 55-70 years with Graves' ophthalmopathy. The CDR3 DNA sequence: TGTGCCAGCCAGACAGGGGCGGACACTGAAGCTTTCTTT. It specifies CASQTGADTEAFF. Complete variable domain (other parts from reference TRBV28 and TRBJ1-1): DVKVTQSSRYLVKRTGEKVFLECVQDMDHENMFWYRQDPGLGLRLIYFSYDVKMKEKGDIPEGYSVSREKKERFSLILESASTNQTSMYLCASQTGADTEAFFGQGTRLTVV.